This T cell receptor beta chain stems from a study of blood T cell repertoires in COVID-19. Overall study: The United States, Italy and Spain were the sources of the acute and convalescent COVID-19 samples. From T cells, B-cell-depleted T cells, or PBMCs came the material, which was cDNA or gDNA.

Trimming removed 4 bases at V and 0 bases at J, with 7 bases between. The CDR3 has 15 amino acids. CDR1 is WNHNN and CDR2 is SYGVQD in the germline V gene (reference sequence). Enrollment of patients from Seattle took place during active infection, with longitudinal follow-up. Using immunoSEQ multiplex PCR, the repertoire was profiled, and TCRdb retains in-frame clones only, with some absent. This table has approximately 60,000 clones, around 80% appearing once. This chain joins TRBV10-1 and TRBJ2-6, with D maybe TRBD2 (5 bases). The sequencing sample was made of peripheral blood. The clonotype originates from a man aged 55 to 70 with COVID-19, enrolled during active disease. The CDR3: CASSGRGSGANVLTF. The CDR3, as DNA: TGCGCCAGCAGTGGACGGGGCTCTGGGGCCAACGTCCTGACTTTC.